The source of this TCR beta chain is a study of cytomegalovirus exposure and HLA in healthy donors. The CDR3 loop spans 14 amino acids. CDR1 is SGHNT, CDR2 YYREEE, per germline (reference sequence). V shed 6 bases and J shed 7 bases, with 14 bases lying between them. It was with 60 Vbeta and 13 Jbeta primers that the PCR ran. Libraries were prepared by immunoSEQ multiplex PCR; TCRdb keeps only in-frame clonotypes and omits some of them. The profile shows more than 70,000 clones, around 70% of them singletons. The rearrangement links TRBV5-4 to TRBJ1-6; TRBD1 is a possible D gene (5 bases). The TCR originated in a woman between 45 and 60 years old in good health and CMV-seropositive. The source material was PBMCs. The CDR3, as DNA: TGTGCCAGCAACATCGACAGTGAGAATTCACCCCTCCACTTT. Amino acids: CASNIDSENSPLHF.